Presented here are 19 T cell receptor beta chains from one specimen sequenced in a study of identifying expanded T cells in peripheral blood. Sequenced by immunoSEQ multiplex PCR; TCRdb stores in-frame clones only, minus some. The repertoire consists of some 100,000 clones, with around nine tenths occurring once and the leading ten covering about 5.5%. The source material was blood. These receptors came from a person between 18 and 70 years old in good health.

The CDR3 is CAWSVLGLGSNTGELFF. In nucleotides, the CDR3 is TGTGCCTGGAGTGTACTGGGTCTGGGATCGAACACCGGGGAGCTGTTTTTT. This rearrangement joins TRBV30 to TRBJ2-2; no clear D gene. CDR3 length equals 17 residues. Per the germline V gene, CDR1 is GTSNPN and CDR2 is SVGIG (reference sequence). Trimming left V 0 bases short and J 0 bases short, with 14 bases between. Full variable domain (missing parts from reference TRBV30 and TRBJ2-2): SQTIHQWPATLVQPVGSPLSLECTVEGTSNPNLYWYRQAAGRGLQLLFYSVGIGQISSEVPQNLSASRPQDRQFILSSKKLLLSDSGFYLCAWSVLGLGSNTGELFFGEGSRLTVL.

The count of this clone is one. The gene calls are TRBV19 and TRBJ2-1; the match to TRBD2 covers 9 bases. From germline, CDR1 is LNHDA and CDR2 SQIVND (reference sequence). The CDR3 contains 13 residues. The J segment lost 15 bases and the V segment lost 1 base, leaving 7 bases of the junction unmatched. The CDR3 DNA reads as TGTGCCAGTAGTATAGGTCTAGCGGGGCAGTGGTTCTTC. Amino acids: CASSIGLAGQWFF.

The J gene is TRBJ1-5, the V gene TRBV6-7; D might be TRBD1 (5 bases). TRBV6-7 counts as an open reading frame of uncertain function. The CDR3 totals 15 residues. Trimming stripped 7 bases from V and 3 bases from J, with 16 bases between. DNA of the CDR3: TGTGCCAGCACGTGGGATGGACACCACAATCAGCCCCAGCATTTT. It encodes CASTWDGHHNQPQHF.

The chain is built from TRBV11-3 and TRBJ1-1, with TRBD1 identical over 7 bases. The CDR3 runs to 15 residues. The germline V gene encodes CDR1 SGHNT and CDR2 YENEEA. V lost 1 base, J lost 2 bases, and 4 bases stayed unmatched. The CDR3 loop is CASSLVGTANTEAFF. DNA for the CDR3: TGTGCCAGCAGCTTAGTAGGGACAGCAAACACTGAAGCTTTCTTT. Full variable domain (remainder filled in from reference TRBV11-3 and TRBJ1-1): EAGVVQSPRYKIIEKKQPVAFWCNPISGHNTLYWYLQNLGQGPELLIRYENEEAVDDSQLPKDRFSAERLKGVDSTLKIQPAELGDSAVYLCASSLVGTANTEAFFGQGTRLTVV.

The rearrangement links TRBV10-3 to TRBJ1-2; perhaps TRBD1 as D (6 bases). Looked up from germline, CDR1 is ENHRY and CDR2 is SYGVKD. Between the trimmed V and J ends, which lost 0 bases and 0 bases, there was a span of 8 bases. The CDR3 totals 15 residues. The CDR3 DNA reads TGTGCCATCAGTGAGTCCGACAGGCCTAACTATGGCTACACCTTC. It specifies CAISESDRPNYGYTF.

This chain joins TRBV7-3 and TRBJ2-3; maybe TRBD2 (6 bases). Germline V gene sequence: CDR1 SGHTA, CDR2 FQGTGA. The V gene lost 2 bases and the J gene lost 2 bases, with 8 bases spanning the gap. The CDR3 is 14 residues long. The CDR3 loop reads CASSLQGLTDTQYF. The CDR3 DNA follows: TGTGCCAGCAGCTTACAGGGACTCACAGATACGCAGTATTTT.

The chain has TRBV6-1 and TRBJ2-5, with TRBD1 identical over 9 bases. Per germline, CDR1 MNHNS and CDR2 SASEGT. Trimming removed 2 bases from V and 3 bases from J; junction bases left unmatched: 7. This CDR3 has 16 amino acids. In DNA form, the CDR3 reads TGTGCCAGCAGTGAATGGACAGGGGTTAGCAAAGAGACCCAGTACTTC. This encodes CASSEWTGVSKETQYF.

This clone was detected only a few times. V gene TRBV5-1 combines with J gene TRBJ2-2, with TRBD1 identical over 8 bases. The CDR3 runs 15 residues. Germline CDR1 reads SGHRS; CDR2 reads YFSETQ. Unmatched junction bases numbered 10, after V lost 7 bases and J lost 5 bases. The CDR3, as DNA: TGCGCCAGCCGTTCCGGAGGACAGGGTACCGGGGAGCTGTTTTTT. Translating gives CASRSGGQGTGELFF.

The CDR3 loop is CASSPAGTTYNEQFF. CDR3 nucleotides: TGCGCCAGCAGCCCTGCCGGGACCACCTACAATGAGCAGTTCTTC. The V and J genes are TRBV5-1 and TRBJ2-1; D could derive from TRBD1 or TRBD2 (5 bases each). Germline assignment: CDR1 SGHRS and CDR2 YFSETQ. The germline V and J ends were trimmed by 4 bases and 2 bases, with 13 bases remaining between them. The CDR3 covers 15 residues.

The V and J genes are TRBV6-1 and TRBJ1-1; possibly TRBD1 for D (6 bases). Germline V lookup: CDR1 MNHNS, CDR2 SASEGT. V was trimmed by 7 bases and J by 3 bases, leaving 12 bases between them. The CDR3 length is 13 residues. CDR3 region: CASIQTGYTEAFF. The CDR3 DNA follows: TGTGCCAGCATCCAGACAGGTTACACTGAAGCTTTCTTT.

The rearrangement links TRBV6-5 to TRBJ2-2, with 11 bases lining up with TRBD2. Germline V CDR1 and CDR2: MNHEY, SVGAGI. This CDR3 contains 15 residues. Trimming at V came to 2 bases and at J to 8 bases, leaving 4 bases not matched to a gene. The CDR3 protein is CASSYTSGSQGELFF. The CDR3 DNA reads TGTGCCAGCAGTTACACTAGCGGGAGTCAGGGGGAGCTGTTTTTT.

The V gene is TRBV14, the J gene TRBJ1-4; no clear D gene. Germline V gene sequence: CDR1 SGHDN, CDR2 FVKESK. Between the trimmed V and J ends, which lost 0 bases and 4 bases, there was a span of 12 bases. The CDR3 loop spans 16 amino acids. CDR3 nucleotide sequence: TGTGCCAGCAGCCAAGATCAAGAACTTCGTAATGAAAAACTGTTTTTT. This translates into CASSQDQELRNEKLFF.

This clone was found once. The J gene is TRBJ2-2, the V gene TRBV27; 10 bases are a match to TRBD2. With V trimmed by 6 bases and J by 1 base, 8 bases remained unmatched. CDR3 size: 17 residues. CDR1 MNHEY and CDR2 SMNVEV come from the germline V gene (reference sequence). DNA for the CDR3: TGTGCCAGCAGATCTCTAGCGGGGGTTAAGAACACCGGGGAGCTGTTTTTT. Amino acids: CASRSLAGVKNTGELFF.

V usage is TRBV11-3 and J usage is TRBJ2-1, with a weak D call TRBD2 (6 bases). Trimming shortened V by 1 base and J by 2 bases, and 6 bases separated the two germline ends. Germline lookup yields CDR1 SGHNT and CDR2 YENEEA. CDR3 length: 14 residues. CDR3 sequence: CASSLAGAYNEQFF. The DNA of the CDR3 is TGTGCCAGCAGCTTAGCGGGGGCCTACAATGAGCAGTTCTTC.

This chain connects TRBV7-6 to TRBJ2-5; D may be TRBD1 (6 bases). The J call may not be correct, given that the DNA end is closer to TRBJ2-7. The length of the CDR3 is 15 residues. Germline CDR1 reads SGHVS; CDR2 reads FNYEAQ. The CDR3 region is CASSLSASGEYEQYF. The CDR3 DNA reads TGTGCCAGCAGCTTAAGCGCGTCAGGGGAGTACGAGCAGTACTTC.

The sample holds a few counts of this clone. The genes are TRBV4-2 and TRBJ2-7, with D unclear. With 1 base removed from V and 4 bases from J, the gap between germline ends came to 17 bases. The length of the CDR3 is 16 residues. Germline lookup yields CDR1 LGHNA and CDR2 YNFKEQ. Written as DNA, the CDR3 is TGTGCCAGCAGCCAAGCGGTTCTCGGGCAGACGTACGAGCAGTACTTC. This codes for CASSQAVLGQTYEQYF.

CDR3 amino acids: CASSIGAGLADEKLFF. CDR3 coding DNA: TGTGCCAGTAGTATTGGGGCAGGGCTCGCGGATGAAAAACTGTTTTTT. The gene calls are TRBV19 and TRBJ1-4, with D perhaps matching TRBD1 (5 bases). The CDR3 runs 16 residues. Germline V gene data show CDR1 as LNHDA and CDR2 as SQIVND (reference sequence). V gave up 3 bases and J gave up 6 bases, with 17 bases separating them.

A single count supports this clone. The gene calls are TRBV5-5 and TRBJ1-1, with 7 bases fitting TRBD1. The germline V gene has CDR1 SGHKS and CDR2 YYEKEE (reference sequence). The CDR3 totals 14 residues. Trimming cost V 4 bases and J 0 bases; bases outside gene matches: 3. The CDR3 sequence: CASSHRGLNTEAFF. CDR3 nucleotide sequence: TGTGCCAGCAGCCACAGGGGCTTGAACACTGAAGCTTTCTTT.

The rearrangement links TRBV29-1 to TRBJ1-2, with D possibly being TRBD1 (5 bases). CDR1 and CDR2 (germline): SQVTM, ANQGSEA. The CDR3 totals 13 residues. Trimming left V 6 bases short and J 1 base short, with 12 bases between. Here the CDR3 DNA reads TGCAGCGTGCAGGGCGGGTTTAACTATGGCTACACCTTC. It translates to CSVQGGFNYGYTF.